The rows below give T cell receptor beta chains drawn from one sample of a study of shared clonotypes between healthy human individuals. Profiled with immunoSEQ multiplex PCR; TCRdb holds only in-frame clones, not every one. The sample has about 1.5 million clones; roughly 98% are singletons. The sample consisted of naive CD4+ T cells sorted from blood. The source of these receptors is a man under 40 in good health. Each CDR3 is given with its conserved first and last residue. The order of the fields is J gene, D gene, V gene, CDR3 protein, CDR3 DNA. D genes are given only for firm matches.

TRBJ2-7	TRBD1	TRBV18	CASSRDSYEQYF	TGTGCCAGCTCTCGGGACAGCTACGAGCAGTACTTC
TRBJ2-3	TRBD2	TRBV5-1	CASSTIGTSFSDTQYF	TGCGCCAGCTCCACCATCGGGACTAGTTTTTCAGATACGCAGTATTTT
TRBJ2-2	.	TRBV11-2	CASSLDHRVNTGELFF	TGTGCCAGCAGCTTAGATCACAGGGTAAACACCGGGGAGCTGTTTTTT
TRBJ2-7	.	TRBV7-3	CASSPRYRDNEQYF	TGTGCCAGCAGCCCGCGGTACAGGGACAACGAGCAGTACTTC
TRBJ1-5	TRBD1	TRBV5-5	CASSLRGGLGQPQHF	TGTGCCAGCAGCTTGCGAGGGGGCTTAGGTCAGCCCCAGCATTTT
TRBJ2-3	.	TRBV15	CATSRDRQYVDTQYF	TGTGCCACCAGCAGAGATCGCCAGTACGTAGATACGCAGTATTTT
TRBJ1-2	.	TRBV6-1	CASSEGQVRGYGYTF	TGTGCCAGCAGTGAAGGACAGGTGAGAGGCTATGGCTACACCTTC
TRBJ2-5	TRBD2	TRBV6-6	CASSRGLAGGQETQYF	TGTGCCAGCAGTCGGGGACTAGCGGGAGGTCAAGAGACCCAGTACTTC
TRBJ1-1	TRBD1	TRBV19	CASSKDRITEAFF	TGTGCCAGTAGTAAGGACAGGATAACTGAAGCTTTCTTT
TRBJ2-7	TRBD1	TRBV28	CASSLEDRVYYEQYF	TGTGCCAGCAGTTTGGAGGACAGGGTCTACTACGAGCAGTACTTC